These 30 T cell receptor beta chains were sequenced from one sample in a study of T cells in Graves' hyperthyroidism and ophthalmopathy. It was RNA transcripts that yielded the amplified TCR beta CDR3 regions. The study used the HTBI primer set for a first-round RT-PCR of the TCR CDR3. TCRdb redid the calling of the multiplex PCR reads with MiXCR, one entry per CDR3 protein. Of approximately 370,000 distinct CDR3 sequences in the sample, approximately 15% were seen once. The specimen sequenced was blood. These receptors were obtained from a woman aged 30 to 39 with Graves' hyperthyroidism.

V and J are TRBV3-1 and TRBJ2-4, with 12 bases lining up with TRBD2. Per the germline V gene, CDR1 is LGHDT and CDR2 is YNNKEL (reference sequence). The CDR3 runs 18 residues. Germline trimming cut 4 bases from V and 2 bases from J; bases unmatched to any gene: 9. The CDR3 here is CASSLLAGGPLSKNIQYF. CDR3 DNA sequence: TGTGCCAGCAGCCTACTAGCGGGAGGCCCCCTGTCCAAAAACATTCAGTACTTC.

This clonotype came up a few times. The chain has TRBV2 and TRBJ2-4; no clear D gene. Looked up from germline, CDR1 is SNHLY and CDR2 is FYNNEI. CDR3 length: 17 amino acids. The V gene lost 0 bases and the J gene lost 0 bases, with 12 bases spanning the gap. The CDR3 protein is CASSEAPGLRAKNIQYF. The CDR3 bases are TGTGCCAGCAGTGAAGCGCCGGGTTTAAGAGCCAAAAACATTCAGTACTTC.

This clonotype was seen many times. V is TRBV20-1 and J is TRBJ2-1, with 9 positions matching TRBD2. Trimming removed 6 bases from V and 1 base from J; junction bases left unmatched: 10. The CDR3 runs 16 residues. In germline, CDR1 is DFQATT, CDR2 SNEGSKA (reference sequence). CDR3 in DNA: TGCAGTGCATTACCGGGACTAGCTGCATCCTACAATGAGCAGTTCTTC. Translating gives CSALPGLAASYNEQFF.

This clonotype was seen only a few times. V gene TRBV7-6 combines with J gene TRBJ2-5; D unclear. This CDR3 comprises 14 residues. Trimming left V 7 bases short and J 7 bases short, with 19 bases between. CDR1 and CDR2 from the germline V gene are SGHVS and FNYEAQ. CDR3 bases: TGTGCCAGCACCGAATCACGCGGTCTAAGGACCCAGTACTTC. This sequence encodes CASTESRGLRTQYF.

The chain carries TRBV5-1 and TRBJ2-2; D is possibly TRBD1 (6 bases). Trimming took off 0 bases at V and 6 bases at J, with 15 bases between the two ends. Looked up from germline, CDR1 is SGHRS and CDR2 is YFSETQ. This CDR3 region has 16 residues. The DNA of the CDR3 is TGCGCCAGCAGCTTGGGTAGGACAGTTGACCCCGGGGAGCTGTTTTTT. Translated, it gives CASSLGRTVDPGELFF.

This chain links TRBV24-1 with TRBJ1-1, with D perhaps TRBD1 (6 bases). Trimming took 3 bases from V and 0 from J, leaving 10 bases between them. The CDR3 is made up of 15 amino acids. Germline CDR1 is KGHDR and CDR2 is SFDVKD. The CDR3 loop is CATSDTQGMNTEAFF. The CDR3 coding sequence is TGTGCCACCAGTGATACACAGGGAATGAACACTGAAGCTTTCTTT.

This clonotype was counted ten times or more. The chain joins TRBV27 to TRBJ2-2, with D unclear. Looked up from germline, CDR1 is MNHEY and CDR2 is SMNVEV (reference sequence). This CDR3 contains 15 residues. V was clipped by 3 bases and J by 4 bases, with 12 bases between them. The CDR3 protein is CASSLVGSGTGELFF. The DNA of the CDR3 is TGTGCCAGCAGTTTGGTTGGCTCGGGCACCGGGGAGCTGTTTTTT.

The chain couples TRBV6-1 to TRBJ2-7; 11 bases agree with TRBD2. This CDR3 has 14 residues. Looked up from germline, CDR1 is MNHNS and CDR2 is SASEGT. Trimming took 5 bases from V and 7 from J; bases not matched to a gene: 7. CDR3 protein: CASSQTSGKGEQYF. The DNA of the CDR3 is TGTGCCAGCAGTCAGACTAGCGGGAAGGGAGAGCAGTACTTC.

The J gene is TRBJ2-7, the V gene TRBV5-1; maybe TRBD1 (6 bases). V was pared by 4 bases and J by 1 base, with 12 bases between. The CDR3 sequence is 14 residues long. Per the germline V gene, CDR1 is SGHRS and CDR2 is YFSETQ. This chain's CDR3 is CASSADRGSYEQYF. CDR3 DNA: TGCGCCAGCAGCGCGGATAGGGGGTCCTACGAGCAGTACTTC.

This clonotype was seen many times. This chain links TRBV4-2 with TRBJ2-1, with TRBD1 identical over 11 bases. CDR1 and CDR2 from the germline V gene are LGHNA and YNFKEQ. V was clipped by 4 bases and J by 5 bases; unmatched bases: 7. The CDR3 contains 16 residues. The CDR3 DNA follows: TGTGCCAGCAGCCCCTCCGGACAGGGGGCTGACAATGAGCAGTTCTTC. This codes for CASSPSGQGADNEQFF.

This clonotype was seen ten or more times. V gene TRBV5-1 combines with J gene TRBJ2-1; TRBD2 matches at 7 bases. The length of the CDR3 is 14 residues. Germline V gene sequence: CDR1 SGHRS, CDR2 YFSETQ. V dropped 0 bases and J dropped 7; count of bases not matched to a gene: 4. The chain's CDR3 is CASSLVGSGNEQFF. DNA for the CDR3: TGCGCCAGCAGCTTGGTAGGTAGCGGGAATGAGCAGTTCTTC. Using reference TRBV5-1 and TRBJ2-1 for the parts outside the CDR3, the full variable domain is KAGVTQTPRYLIKTRGQQVTLSCSPISGHRSVSWYQQTPGQGLQFLFEYFSETQRNKGNFPGRFSGRQFSNSRSEMNVSTLELGDSALYLCASSLVGSGNEQFFGPGTRLTVL.

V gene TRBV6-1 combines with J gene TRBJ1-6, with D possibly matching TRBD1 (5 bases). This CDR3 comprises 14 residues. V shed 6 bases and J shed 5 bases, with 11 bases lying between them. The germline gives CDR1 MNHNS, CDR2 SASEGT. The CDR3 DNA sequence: TGTGCCAGCAGGCTTCGACAGAATAATTCACCCCTCCACTTT. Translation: CASRLRQNNSPLHF.

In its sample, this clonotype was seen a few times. For the CDR3, the DNA is TGTGCCATCAGTCCCGGGACAGGGACCGGGGAGCTGTTTTTT. Amino acids: CAISPGTGTGELFF. This sequence joins TRBV10-3 and TRBJ2-2; TRBD1 matches at 9 bases. With 5 bases clipped from V and 5 bases from J, the junction kept 3 bases outside the gene matches. The CDR3 runs to 14 residues. Germline CDR1 is ENHRY and CDR2 is SYGVKD.

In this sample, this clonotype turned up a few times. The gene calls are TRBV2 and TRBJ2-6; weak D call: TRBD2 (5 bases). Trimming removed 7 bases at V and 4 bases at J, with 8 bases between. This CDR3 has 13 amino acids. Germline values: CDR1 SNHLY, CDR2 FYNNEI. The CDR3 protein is CASTEGGANVLTF. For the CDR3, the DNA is TGTGCCAGCACTGAGGGAGGGGCCAACGTCCTGACTTTC.

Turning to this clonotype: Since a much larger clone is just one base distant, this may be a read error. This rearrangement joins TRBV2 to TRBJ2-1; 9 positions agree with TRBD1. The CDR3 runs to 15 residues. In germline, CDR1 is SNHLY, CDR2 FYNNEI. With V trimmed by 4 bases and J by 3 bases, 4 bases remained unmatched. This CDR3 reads CASSAQGASYNEQFF. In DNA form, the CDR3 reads TGTGCCAGCAGTGCACAGGGGGCTAGCTACAATGAGCAGTTCTTC.

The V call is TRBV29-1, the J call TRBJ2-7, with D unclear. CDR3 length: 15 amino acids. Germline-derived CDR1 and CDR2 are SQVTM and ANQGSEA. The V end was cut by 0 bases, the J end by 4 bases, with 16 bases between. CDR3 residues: CSVEDLRAAGYEQYF. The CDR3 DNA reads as TGCAGCGTTGAAGATCTCCGGGCCGCTGGGTACGAGCAGTACTTC.

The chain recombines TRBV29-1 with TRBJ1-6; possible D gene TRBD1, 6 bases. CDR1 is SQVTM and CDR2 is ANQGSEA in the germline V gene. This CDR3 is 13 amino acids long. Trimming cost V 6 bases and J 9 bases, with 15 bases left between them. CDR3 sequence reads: CSVGQNDGSPLHF. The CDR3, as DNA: TGCAGCGTGGGACAAAACGACGGTTCACCCCTCCACTTT.

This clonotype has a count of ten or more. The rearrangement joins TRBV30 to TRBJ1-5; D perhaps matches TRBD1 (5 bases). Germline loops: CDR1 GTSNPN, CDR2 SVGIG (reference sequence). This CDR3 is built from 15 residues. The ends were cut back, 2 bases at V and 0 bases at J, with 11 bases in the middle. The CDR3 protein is CAWSQGPLSNQPQHF. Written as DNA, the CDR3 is TGTGCCTGGAGTCAGGGTCCTCTTAGCAATCAGCCCCAGCATTTT.

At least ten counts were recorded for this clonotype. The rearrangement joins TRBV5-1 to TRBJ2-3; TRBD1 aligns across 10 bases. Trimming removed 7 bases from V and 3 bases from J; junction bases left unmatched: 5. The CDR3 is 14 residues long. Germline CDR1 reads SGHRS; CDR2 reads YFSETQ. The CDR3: CASARDRGTDTQYF. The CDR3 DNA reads TGCGCCAGCGCACGGGACAGGGGTACAGATACGCAGTATTTT.

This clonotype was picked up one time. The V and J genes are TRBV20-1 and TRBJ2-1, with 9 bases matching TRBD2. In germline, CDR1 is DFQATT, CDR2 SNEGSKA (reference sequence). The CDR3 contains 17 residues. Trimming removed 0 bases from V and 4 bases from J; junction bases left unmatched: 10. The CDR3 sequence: CSARDLRLAGRYNEQFF. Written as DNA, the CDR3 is TGCAGTGCTAGAGATTTAAGGCTAGCGGGGCGATACAATGAGCAGTTCTTC.

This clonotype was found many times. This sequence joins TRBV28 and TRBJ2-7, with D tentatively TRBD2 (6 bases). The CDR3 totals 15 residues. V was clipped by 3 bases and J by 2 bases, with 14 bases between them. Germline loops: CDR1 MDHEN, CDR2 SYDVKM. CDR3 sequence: CASSLVGTLPYEQYF. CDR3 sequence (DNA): TGTGCCAGCAGTTTGGTAGGGACTTTACCCTACGAGCAGTACTTC.

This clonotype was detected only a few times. The CDR3 DNA is TGCGCCAGCAGCCAATTAAATACGCAGTATTTT. Amino acid sequence: CASSQLNTQYF. The rearrangement joins TRBV4-1 to TRBJ2-3, with D uncertain. The CDR3 loop spans 11 amino acids. Per germline, CDR1 MGHRA and CDR2 YSYEKL. V was clipped by 2 bases and J by 7 bases, with 4 bases between them.

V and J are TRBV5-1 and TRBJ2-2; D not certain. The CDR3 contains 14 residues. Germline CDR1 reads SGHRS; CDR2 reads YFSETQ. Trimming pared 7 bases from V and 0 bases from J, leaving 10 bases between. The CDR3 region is CASRWGSNTGELFF. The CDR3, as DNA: TGCGCCAGCCGTTGGGGTTCGAACACCGGGGAGCTGTTTTTT. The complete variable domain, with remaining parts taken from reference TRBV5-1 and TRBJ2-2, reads KAGVTQTPRYLIKTRGQQVTLSCSPISGHRSVSWYQQTPGQGLQFLFEYFSETQRNKGNFPGRFSGRQFSNSRSEMNVSTLELGDSALYLCASRWGSNTGELFFGEGSRLTVL.

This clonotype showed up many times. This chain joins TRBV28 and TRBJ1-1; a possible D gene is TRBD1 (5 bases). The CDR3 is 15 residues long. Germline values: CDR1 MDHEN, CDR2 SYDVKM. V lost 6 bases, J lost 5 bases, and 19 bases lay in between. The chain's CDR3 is CASRNRDRLLTEAFF. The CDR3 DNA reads TGTGCCAGCAGAAACCGGGACCGGTTACTGACTGAAGCTTTCTTT.

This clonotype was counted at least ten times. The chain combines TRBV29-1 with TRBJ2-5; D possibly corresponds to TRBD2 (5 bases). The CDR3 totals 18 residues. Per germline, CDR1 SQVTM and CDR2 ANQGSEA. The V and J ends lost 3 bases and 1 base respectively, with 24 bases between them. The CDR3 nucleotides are TGCAGCGTTGAGTGGAAGACTACCCAAGATTTGTTCCAAGAGACCCAGTACTTC. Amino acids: CSVEWKTTQDLFQETQYF.

The CDR3 here is CASSYARHTEAFF. The CDR3 DNA reads as TGTGCCAGCAGTTACGCCAGGCACACTGAAGCTTTCTTT. The J gene is TRBJ1-1, the V gene TRBV6-2 or TRBV6-3; D uncertain. The CDR3 consists of 13 residues. The V gene's germline CDR1 is MNHEY and CDR2 SVGEGT. The V end lost 2 bases, the J end lost 3 bases, and 7 bases lay between the germline ends.

This CDR3 reads CASAIRGTEAFF. CDR3 in DNA: TGTGCCAGCGCAATCCGGGGCACTGAAGCTTTCTTT. The V gene is TRBV2, the J gene TRBJ1-1, with D hard to call. Germline V gives CDR1 SNHLY, CDR2 FYNNEI. Trimming removed 8 bases from V and 4 bases from J, with 11 bases in between. This CDR3 is 12 amino acids long.

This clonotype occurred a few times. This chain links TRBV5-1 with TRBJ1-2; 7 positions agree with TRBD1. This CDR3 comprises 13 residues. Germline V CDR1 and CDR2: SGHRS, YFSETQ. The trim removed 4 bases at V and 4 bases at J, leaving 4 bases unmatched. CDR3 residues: CASSIGTAYGYTF. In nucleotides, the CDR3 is TGCGCCAGCAGCATCGGGACAGCCTATGGCTACACCTTC.

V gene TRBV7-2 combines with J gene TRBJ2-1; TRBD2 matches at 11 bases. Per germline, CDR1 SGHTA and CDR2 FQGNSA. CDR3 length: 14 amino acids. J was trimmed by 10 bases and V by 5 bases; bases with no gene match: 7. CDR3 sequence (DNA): TGTGCCAGCAGCATTCTAGCGGGAGGCCCGGAGCAGTTCTTC. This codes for CASSILAGGPEQFF.

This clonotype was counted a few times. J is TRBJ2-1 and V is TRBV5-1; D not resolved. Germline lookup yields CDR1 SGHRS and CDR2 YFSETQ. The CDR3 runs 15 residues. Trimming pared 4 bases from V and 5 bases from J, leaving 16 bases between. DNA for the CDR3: TGCGCCAGCAGCCTGGTTATCTTTTCCCACAATGAGCAGTTCTTC. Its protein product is CASSLVIFSHNEQFF. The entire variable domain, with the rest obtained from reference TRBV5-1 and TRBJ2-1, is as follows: KAGVTQTPRYLIKTRGQQVTLSCSPISGHRSVSWYQQTPGQGLQFLFEYFSETQRNKGNFPGRFSGRQFSNSRSEMNVSTLELGDSALYLCASSLVIFSHNEQFFGPGTRLTVL.